This record looks at one T cell receptor (beta chain) sequence and its context. The method was immunoSEQ multiplex PCR; TCRdb's version includes in-frame clones alone and lacks a portion of them. The sample carries tens of thousands of clones, over 75% recorded once. The data are from a study of blood T cell repertoires in COVID-19. Study at large: Both acute and convalescent COVID-19 samples were obtained from the United States, Italy and Spain. The cDNA or gDNA used as material had been derived from T cells, B-cell-depleted T cells, or PBMCs.

The ends lost 2 bases at V and 0 bases at J; junction bases unmatched: 4. Germline assignment: CDR1 MDHEN and CDR2 SYDVKM. The CDR3 spans 16 residues. Sequenced input: peripheral blood. This clonotype originated in a woman older than 75 with active or convalescent COVID-19. The chain links TRBV28 to TRBJ1-1; 9 bases are shared with TRBD1. The CDR3 DNA reads as TGTGCCAGCAGTTTAATGGACAGGGGATTGAACACTGAAGCTTTCTTT. Amino acids: CASSLMDRGLNTEAFF.